This TCR beta chain was found in a study of sequential checkpoint blockade in melanoma. The treatment denotes: randomized to nivolumab then ipilimumab (arm A) or the reverse (arm B). Sequenced by immunoSEQ multiplex PCR; TCRdb stores in-frame clones only, minus some. In the table there are more than 9,500 clones, 82% of which are singletons. CDR3 length: 16 amino acids. Looked up from germline, CDR1 is MNHEY and CDR2 is SMNVEV (reference sequence). The V gene lost 5 bases and the J gene lost 3 bases, with 16 bases spanning the gap. The TCR sequence derives from a human donor with melanoma. The source material was CD8+ T cells sorted from blood (inferred from file names), sampled from a patient given nivolumab and ipilimumab in sequence. V is TRBV27 and J is TRBJ1-4, with D possibly matching TRBD1 (6 bases). The CDR3 sequence: CASSDSVGAANEKLFF. CDR3 DNA: TGTGCCAGCAGTGACAGTGTGGGGGCGGCTAATGAAAAACTGTTTTTT.